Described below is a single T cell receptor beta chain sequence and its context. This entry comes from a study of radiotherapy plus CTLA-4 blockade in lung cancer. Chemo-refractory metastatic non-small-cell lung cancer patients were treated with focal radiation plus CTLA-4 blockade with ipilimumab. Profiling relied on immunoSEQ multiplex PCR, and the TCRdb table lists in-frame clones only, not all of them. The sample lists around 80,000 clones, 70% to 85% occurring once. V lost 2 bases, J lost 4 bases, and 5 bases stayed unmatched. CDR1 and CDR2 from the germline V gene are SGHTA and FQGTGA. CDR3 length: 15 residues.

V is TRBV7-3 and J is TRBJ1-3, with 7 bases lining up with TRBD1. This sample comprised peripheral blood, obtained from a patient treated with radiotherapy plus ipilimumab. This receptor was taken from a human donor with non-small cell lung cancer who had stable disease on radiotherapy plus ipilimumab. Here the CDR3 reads CASSLAGQIGNTIYF. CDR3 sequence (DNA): TGTGCCAGCAGCTTAGCGGGACAGATCGGAAACACCATATATTTT.